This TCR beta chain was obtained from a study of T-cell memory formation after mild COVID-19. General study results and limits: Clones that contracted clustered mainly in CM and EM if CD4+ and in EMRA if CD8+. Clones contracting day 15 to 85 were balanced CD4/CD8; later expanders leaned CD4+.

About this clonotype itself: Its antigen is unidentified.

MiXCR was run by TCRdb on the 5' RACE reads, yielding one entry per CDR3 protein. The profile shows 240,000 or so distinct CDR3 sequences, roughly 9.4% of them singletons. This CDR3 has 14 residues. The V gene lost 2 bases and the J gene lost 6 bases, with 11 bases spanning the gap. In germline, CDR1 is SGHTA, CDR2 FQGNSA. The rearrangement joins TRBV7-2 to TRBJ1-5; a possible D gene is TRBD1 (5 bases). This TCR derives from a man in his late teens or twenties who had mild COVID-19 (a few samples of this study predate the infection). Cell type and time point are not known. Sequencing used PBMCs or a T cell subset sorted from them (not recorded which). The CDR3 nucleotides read TGTGCCAGCAGCTTATTGGAGGGGCCTCAGCCCCAGCATTTT. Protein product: CASSLLEGPQPQHF.